The 32 T cell receptor beta chains reported below all come from one sample, sequenced in a study of B cell selection in AIRE deficiency. TCRdb keeps only in-frame clones here, not all; method: immunoSEQ multiplex PCR. The sample lists about 24,000 clones, approximately 96% seen once, with less than 0.2% in the top ten. CD4+CD127+ cells were sorted as the conventional CD4 T cells. The sample consisted of CD4+CD127+ conventional T cells sorted from PBMCs. These TCRs come from a human donor in good health.

The chain is built from TRBV28 and TRBJ2-1; 8 bases fit TRBD1. V gave up 2 bases and J gave up 8 bases; unmatched junction bases: 23. CDR1 MDHEN and CDR2 SYDVKM come from the germline V gene. The CDR3 has 20 amino acids. The CDR3 coding sequence is TGTGCCAGCAGTTTAAAACCCCCGCCGGGACAGGACCCCTGGGTGGATGAGCAGTTCTTC. This encodes CASSLKPPPGQDPWVDEQFF.

This rearrangement joins TRBV18 to TRBJ2-1, with 8 nucleotides matching TRBD1. Trimming took 6 bases from V and 2 from J; bases not matched to a gene: 6. Per the germline V gene, CDR1 is KGHSH and CDR2 is LQKENI. The CDR3 has 15 amino acids. CDR3 in amino acids: CASSPEQGAYNEQFF. The CDR3 DNA reads TGTGCCAGCTCGCCTGAACAGGGGGCCTACAATGAGCAGTTCTTC. Full variable domain (rest looked up from reference TRBV18 and TRBJ2-1): NAGVMQNPRHLVRRRGQEARLRCSPMKGHSHVYWYRQLPEEGLKFMVYLQKENIIDESGMPKERFSAEFPKEGPSILRIQQVVRGDSAAYFCASSPEQGAYNEQFFGPGTRLTVL.

The CDR3: CASSGGYQETQYF. The CDR3 DNA reads as TGTGCCAGCAGTGGGGGCTACCAAGAGACCCAGTACTTC. The J gene is TRBJ2-5, the V gene TRBV2, with D possibly TRBD1 on 5 matching bases. V was pared by 4 bases and J by 0 bases, with 6 bases between. Germline assignment: CDR1 SNHLY and CDR2 FYNNEI. The CDR3 sequence is 13 residues long.

This chain joins TRBV25-1 and TRBJ1-5; a weak D match, TRBD1 (5 bases). CDR1 and CDR2 from the germline V gene are MGHDK and SYGVNS. The CDR3 contains 15 residues. V was shortened by 4 bases and J by 0 bases, with 10 bases between the two germline ends. In nucleotides, the CDR3 is TGTGCCAGCAGTGGCAGGGATTCTAGCAATCAGCCCCAGCATTTT. Translated: CASSGRDSSNQPQHF.

This chain connects TRBV7-6 to TRBJ1-1; possible D gene TRBD1, 5 bases. V was cut by 1 base and J by 6 bases, with 9 bases left in between. This CDR3 is 13 amino acids long. Germline values: CDR1 SGHVS, CDR2 FNYEAQ. This chain's CDR3 is CASSLVRGAEAFF. CDR3 DNA sequence: TGTGCCAGCAGCTTAGTTCGAGGGGCTGAAGCTTTCTTT.

V usage is TRBV29-1 and J usage is TRBJ1-1, with 7 bases fitting TRBD1. CDR3 length: 13 residues. V shed 7 bases, J shed 8 bases, and the junction held 13 bases outside the gene matches. Germline assignment: CDR1 SQVTM and CDR2 ANQGSEA. For the CDR3, the DNA is TGCAGCGCCCAGGGGGAGCCCTCTTTAGAAGCTTTCTTT. This gives the protein CSAQGEPSLEAFF.

The chain uses TRBV7-9 and TRBJ1-3, with unresolved D. The germline V and J ends were trimmed by 2 bases and 0 bases, with 5 bases remaining between them. The CDR3 runs 14 residues. Germline V CDR1 and CDR2: SEHNR, FQNEAQ (reference sequence). The CDR3 spells CASSLWYSGNTIYF. CDR3 DNA sequence: TGTGCCAGCAGCTTATGGTACTCTGGAAACACCATATATTTT.

The rearrangement uses TRBV4-1 and TRBJ1-4; the D gene is possibly TRBD1 (5 bases). Germline V CDR1 and CDR2: MGHRA, YSYEKL. This CDR3 spans 16 amino acids. V gave up 0 bases and J gave up 10 bases, with 18 bases separating them. The CDR3 here is CASSQERPVKGRKLFF. The CDR3 region has the DNA TGCGCCAGCAGCCAAGAGAGGCCAGTCAAGGGGAGAAAACTGTTTTTT.

The chain links TRBV7-9 to TRBJ2-3; 8 bases match TRBD1. Germline CDR1 and CDR2: SEHNR and FQNEAQ (reference sequence). CDR3 length equals 12 residues. CDR3 nucleotides: TGTGCAGAAGGACAGGGTGGAGATACGCAGTATTTT. Its translation is CAEGQGGDTQYF.

The CDR3 protein is CASSEERAQLSYEQYF. The DNA for the CDR3 is TGTGCCAGCAGTGAAGAAAGGGCCCAACTATCCTACGAGCAGTACTTC. The V and J genes are TRBV6-1 and TRBJ2-7; D gene ambiguous. V was clipped by 1 base and J by 1 base, with 14 bases between them. CDR1 is MNHNS and CDR2 is SASEGT in the germline V gene. The CDR3 loop spans 16 amino acids.

The genes are TRBV15 and TRBJ1-5; 8 bases are a match to TRBD1. This CDR3 is 17 amino acids long. Germline trimming cut 1 base from V and 5 bases from J; bases unmatched to any gene: 10. Germline lookup yields CDR1 LNHNV and CDR2 YYDKDF (reference sequence). The CDR3 spells CATSRAIGQGEDQPQHF. CDR3 DNA: TGTGCCACCAGCAGAGCGATAGGACAGGGAGAAGATCAGCCCCAGCATTTT.

The chain links TRBV6-6 to TRBJ2-6; D perhaps matches TRBD1 (5 bases). Per germline, CDR1 MNHNY and CDR2 SVGAGI (reference sequence). V shed 8 bases and J shed 0 bases, with 8 bases lying between them. The CDR3 spans 14 residues. CDR3 in DNA: TGTGCCAGCGCCCAGGGCTCTGGGGCCAACGTCCTGACTTTC. Protein: CASAQGSGANVLTF.

The chain couples TRBV12-5 to TRBJ2-1; 10 bases map to TRBD2. In germline, CDR1 is LGHNT, CDR2 FRNRAP. The CDR3 runs to 15 residues. The J segment lost 5 bases and the V segment lost 2 bases, leaving 3 bases of the junction unmatched. DNA for the CDR3: TGTGCTAGTGGTTTGCGGCTAGCGGGGGACAATGAGCAGTTCTTC. This gives the protein CASGLRLAGDNEQFF.

The V and J genes are TRBV5-4 and TRBJ2-5; 7 nucleotides align to TRBD1. The CDR3 has 16 residues. Germline values: CDR1 SGHNT, CDR2 YYREEE (reference sequence). Trimming at V came to 4 bases and at J to 5 bases, leaving 14 bases not matched to a gene. CDR3 coding DNA: TGTGCCAGCAGCGCCCTCAGACAGGGTTCAGGGGAGACCCAGTACTTC. It codes for CASSALRQGSGETQYF. Looking up the rest from reference TRBV5-4 and TRBJ2-5 gives the full variable domain: ETGVTQSPTHLIKTRGQQVTLRCSSQSGHNTVSWYQQALGQGPQFIFQYYREEENGRGNFPPRFSGLQFPNYSSELNVNALELDDSALYLCASSALRQGSGETQYFGPGTRLLVL.

The gene calls are TRBV4-2 and TRBJ2-5, with 11 bases identical to TRBD1. CDR1 is LGHNA and CDR2 is YNFKEQ in the germline V gene. The CDR3 extends over 15 amino acids. The ends lost 1 base at V and 4 bases at J; junction bases unmatched: 2. The DNA of the CDR3 is TGTGCCAGCAGCCAAGGGGGGACAGGGGGAGAGACCCAGTACTTC. Translated, it gives CASSQGGTGGETQYF.

The chain links TRBV6-5 to TRBJ1-1; TRBD1 is a possible D gene (6 bases). This CDR3 is built from 15 residues. The V end lost 8 bases, the J end lost 2 bases, and 18 bases lay between the germline ends. In germline, CDR1 is MNHEY, CDR2 SVGAGI. The CDR3 region has the DNA TGTGCCAGCGGACTCCGGGACACGGTCAACACTGAAGCTTTCTTT. Encoded protein: CASGLRDTVNTEAFF.

V is TRBV2 and J is TRBJ2-3; 9 nucleotides align to TRBD2. The germline V gene has CDR1 SNHLY and CDR2 FYNNEI. The CDR3 is made up of 16 amino acids. With 6 bases clipped from V and 0 bases from J, the junction kept 7 bases outside the gene matches. CDR3 DNA: TGTGCCAGCAGCTATGCGGGGGGGCCTAGCACAGATACGCAGTATTTT. It translates to CASSYAGGPSTDTQYF. Drawing the rest from reference TRBV2 and TRBJ2-3, the complete variable domain is EPEVTQTPSHQVTQMGQEVILRCVPISNHLYFYWYRQILGQKVEFLVSFYNNEISEKSEIFDDQFSVERPDGSNFTLKIRSTKLEDSAMYFCASSYAGGPSTDTQYFGPGTRLTVL.

This chain links TRBV19 with TRBJ2-7; 9 bases match TRBD1. J gave up 2 bases and V 3 bases, and 5 bases lay outside the gene matches. CDR1 is LNHDA and CDR2 is SQIVND in the germline V gene (reference sequence). The CDR3 spans 15 residues. CDR3 nucleotide sequence: TGTGCCAGTAGTATTGCGGGACAGGGTCCCTACGAGCAGTACTTC. Protein sequence: CASSIAGQGPYEQYF.

This clone was detected only once. V gene TRBV5-1 combines with J gene TRBJ1-1; 8 bases map to TRBD1. The CDR3 loop spans 15 amino acids. Unmatched junction bases numbered 7, after V lost 2 bases and J lost 4 bases. CDR1 is SGHRS, CDR2 YFSETQ, per germline. The CDR3, as DNA: TGCGCCAGCAGCTTCAGACAGGGGCTCGGCACTGAAGCTTTCTTT. Its translation: CASSFRQGLGTEAFF. The complete variable domain, with remaining parts taken from reference TRBV5-1 and TRBJ1-1, reads KAGVTQTPRYLIKTRGQQVTLSCSPISGHRSVSWYQQTPGQGLQFLFEYFSETQRNKGNFPGRFSGRQFSNSRSEMNVSTLELGDSALYLCASSFRQGLGTEAFFGQGTRLTVV.

This sequence joins TRBV19 and TRBJ2-1, with TRBD1 as a possible D gene (5 bases). V dropped 7 bases and J dropped 5 bases, with 12 bases sitting between them. Germline CDR1 LNHDA, CDR2 SQIVND (reference sequence). This CDR3 is built from 13 residues. CDR3 DNA sequence: TGTGCCAGTAAAAGGGGTCCCCACAATGAGCAGTTCTTC. This encodes CASKRGPHNEQFF.

The chain carries TRBV30 and TRBJ2-7; D uncertain. This CDR3 comprises 14 residues. V lost 2 bases and J lost 4, with 15 bases in between. The germline CDR1 and CDR2 sequences are GTSNPN and SVGIG (reference sequence). The CDR3 nucleotides read TGTGCCTGGAGTCGGGTAGATAATTTGTACGAGCAGTACTTC. It translates to CAWSRVDNLYEQYF.

The V and J genes are TRBV7-9 and TRBJ2-7; tentative D call: TRBD1 (6 bases). Per the germline V gene, CDR1 is SEHNR and CDR2 is FQNEAQ (reference sequence). The CDR3 is made up of 19 amino acids. The V gene lost 1 base and the J gene lost 4 bases, with 26 bases spanning the gap. CDR3 DNA: TGTGCCAGCAGCTTAGGGGTTCCCGGGACAAATCGTCCTTCGTACGAGCAGTACTTC. This sequence encodes CASSLGVPGTNRPSYEQYF.

V and J are TRBV18 and TRBJ2-2, with 12 positions matching TRBD1. Germline V gives CDR1 KGHSH, CDR2 LQKENI. After removal of 0 bases from V and 5 bases from J, the junction contained 4 bases not matched to a gene. This CDR3 contains 17 residues. The CDR3 region is CASSPPGQGARTGELFF. The CDR3 coding sequence is TGTGCCAGCTCACCACCGGGACAGGGGGCGCGTACCGGGGAGCTGTTTTTT. Complete variable domain (other parts from reference TRBV18 and TRBJ2-2): NAGVMQNPRHLVRRRGQEARLRCSPMKGHSHVYWYRQLPEEGLKFMVYLQKENIIDESGMPKERFSAEFPKEGPSILRIQQVVRGDSAAYFCASSPPGQGARTGELFFGEGSRLTVL.

V is TRBV29-1 and J is TRBJ1-6; D is perhaps TRBD1 (5 bases). Germline V gene lookup returns CDR1 SQVTM and CDR2 ANQGSEA. V was shortened by 7 bases and J by 8 bases, with 12 bases between the two germline ends. The CDR3 sequence is 12 residues long. Written as DNA, the CDR3 is TGCAGCGCGGGGGAAGGAGATTCACCCCTCCACTTT. As protein: CSAGEGDSPLHF.

The chain couples TRBV5-4 to TRBJ2-3; D remains unclear. The CDR3 length is 15 residues. The germline gives CDR1 SGHNT, CDR2 YYREEE (reference sequence). Trimming stripped 4 bases from V and 2 bases from J, with 14 bases between. For the CDR3, the DNA is TGTGCCAGCAGCACCCATAATGACCTCACAGATACGCAGTATTTT. It yields the protein CASSTHNDLTDTQYF.

This clone is a singleton in its sample. The rearrangement joins TRBV7-9 to TRBJ2-7; D unresolved. The CDR3 loop spans 11 amino acids. Trimming removed 2 bases at V and 6 bases at J, with 5 bases between. The V gene's germline CDR1 is SEHNR and CDR2 FQNEAQ (reference sequence). Here the CDR3 reads CASSLLAEQYF. CDR3 coding DNA: TGTGCCAGCAGCTTACTTGCCGAGCAGTACTTC. Full variable domain (rest looked up from reference TRBV7-9 and TRBJ2-7): DTGVSQNPRHKITKRGQNVTFRCDPISEHNRLYWYRQTLGQGPEFLTYFQNEAQLEKSRLLSDRFSAERPKGSFSTLEIQRTEQGDSAMYLCASSLLAEQYFGPGTRLTVT.

The chain employs TRBV7-6 and TRBJ1-4; D perhaps matches TRBD1 (6 bases). Germline V gives CDR1 SGHVS, CDR2 FNYEAQ. The CDR3 is made up of 17 amino acids. V was trimmed by 1 base and J by 7 bases, leaving 19 bases between them. CDR3 region: CASSLGGRGYESEKLFF. The CDR3 DNA reads TGTGCCAGCAGCTTAGGCGGCAGGGGATACGAGAGTGAAAAACTGTTTTTT.

The V gene is TRBV19, the J gene TRBJ2-6; D is undetermined. Germline V gene lookup returns CDR1 LNHDA and CDR2 SQIVND (reference sequence). The CDR3 is made up of 16 amino acids. V lost 2 bases and J lost 4, with 12 bases in between. The CDR3: CASSIKGLSGANVLTF. The CDR3 region has the DNA TGTGCCAGTAGTATAAAGGGTCTTTCAGGGGCCAACGTCCTGACTTTC.

The chain uses TRBV5-1 and TRBJ2-3; tentatively, D is TRBD2 (7 bases). This CDR3 spans 15 amino acids. Germline values: CDR1 SGHRS, CDR2 YFSETQ. V was shortened by 2 bases and J by 3 bases, with 13 bases between the two germline ends. CDR3 region: CASSLGGAGTDTQYF. CDR3 sequence (DNA): TGCGCCAGCAGCTTAGGGGGGGCCGGGACAGATACGCAGTATTTT.

This chain connects TRBV11-2 to TRBJ2-1; the match to TRBD2 covers 7 bases. Trimming cost V 0 bases and J 10 bases; bases outside gene matches: 12. The CDR3 has 16 amino acids. Germline CDR1 and CDR2: SGHAT and FQNNGV. CDR3 region: CASSLDLGLGPREQFF. In DNA form, the CDR3 reads TGTGCCAGCAGCTTAGATCTAGGACTAGGACCTCGGGAGCAGTTCTTC.

The CDR3 here is CASSLIQGTEAFF. The CDR3 coding sequence is TGTGCCAGCAGCTTAATACAGGGAACTGAAGCTTTCTTT. The chain employs TRBV11-3 and TRBJ1-1; D might be TRBD1 (6 bases). Germline V gene lookup returns CDR1 SGHNT and CDR2 YENEEA. The CDR3 is made up of 13 amino acids. The V end was cut by 2 bases, the J end by 5 bases, with 9 bases between.

The chain carries TRBV28 and TRBJ1-4, with 9 bases lining up with TRBD1. Germline V gives CDR1 MDHEN, CDR2 SYDVKM. V shed 6 bases, J shed 6 bases, and the junction held 5 bases outside the gene matches. CDR3 length: 14 residues. The CDR3 nucleotides are TGTGCCAGCAGGACCGGGACAGGGCATGAAAAACTGTTTTTT. Translated, it gives CASRTGTGHEKLFF.